The 17 T cell receptor beta chains reported below all come from one sample, sequenced in a study of cytomegalovirus exposure and HLA in healthy donors. The PCR had 60 Vbeta and 13 Jbeta primers. Produced via immunoSEQ multiplex PCR; TCRdb's table is partial and in-frame only. This table has some 150,000 clones, about 75% appearing once. The material sequenced was PBMCs. Every receptor here comes from a woman aged 25 to 45 in good health and CMV-seronegative.

The chain is built from TRBV5-6 and TRBJ2-1; D is uncertain. The germline V and J ends were trimmed by 0 bases and 8 bases, with 15 bases remaining between them. The CDR3 spans 15 residues. Germline V gene sequence: CDR1 SGHDT, CDR2 YYEEEE. CDR3 loop: CASSLAGSWSDEQFF. The CDR3 bases are TGTGCCAGCAGCTTGGCGGGTTCGTGGTCGGATGAGCAGTTCTTC.

The sample holds a few counts of this clone. The chain carries TRBV2 and TRBJ1-1, with 12 nucleotides matching TRBD1. The V and J ends lost 8 bases and 5 bases, in that order; junction bases with no gene match: 12. Germline V lookup: CDR1 SNHLY, CDR2 FYNNEI. The length of the CDR3 is 16 residues. The CDR3 here is CASLGTGGLGGTEAFF. The DNA for the CDR3 is TGTGCCAGCTTAGGGACAGGGGGCTTAGGAGGAACTGAAGCTTTCTTT.

In its sample, this clone was seen once. The CDR3 sequence: CAWAGRPRGEQFF. The CDR3 coding sequence is TGTGCCTGGGCAGGACGGCCTCGAGGGGAGCAGTTCTTC. The chain combines TRBV30 with TRBJ2-1; possible D gene TRBD2, 5 bases. Germline-derived CDR1 and CDR2 are GTSNPN and SVGIG (reference sequence). Trimming shortened V by 5 bases and J by 10 bases, and 18 bases separated the two germline ends. CDR3 size: 13 residues.

This chain joins TRBV7-9 and TRBJ2-7; 7 nucleotides line up with TRBD2. After removal of 3 bases from V and 2 bases from J, the junction contained 4 bases not matched to a gene. The CDR3 is 14 residues long. Germline V gene data show CDR1 as SEHNR and CDR2 as FQNEAQ (reference sequence). CDR3 DNA sequence: TGTGCCAGCAGCTTTGCTAGCGGAACCTACGAGCAGTACTTC. Its translation: CASSFASGTYEQYF.

The V gene is TRBV29-1, the J gene TRBJ1-4; 9 bases map to TRBD1. The germline V gene encodes CDR1 SQVTM and CDR2 ANQGSEA. The CDR3 is 13 amino acids. Unmatched junction bases numbered 2, after V lost 3 bases and J lost 6 bases. The DNA of the CDR3 is TGCAGCGTTGAGACAGGGGGGGATGAAAAACTGTTTTTT. This sequence encodes CSVETGGDEKLFF.

The chain couples TRBV1 to TRBJ2-1; the table's D call, TRBD2, has no DNA check behind it. TRBV1 is marked as a pseudogene. This CDR3 spans 17 amino acids. The CDR3 DNA reads TGCACCAGCAGCCAAGATAGTACTAGCGGGAGTTACAATGAGCAGTTCTTC. It is translated as CTSSQDSTSGSYNEQFF.

This chain uses TRBV7-9 with TRBJ1-6; D gene ambiguous. Germline lookup yields CDR1 SEHNR and CDR2 FQNEAQ (reference sequence). Trimming cost V 5 bases and J 5 bases, with 7 bases left between them. This CDR3 has 13 amino acids. CDR3 protein: CASSQSDNSPLHF. CDR3 nucleotide sequence: TGTGCCAGCAGCCAATCAGATAATTCACCCCTCCACTTT.

The chain uses TRBV28 and TRBJ2-1; D perhaps matches TRBD2 (6 bases). The germline gives CDR1 MDHEN, CDR2 SYDVKM. The CDR3 length is 15 residues. V lost 0 bases and J 8 bases, leaving 14 bases between the germline ends. The CDR3 protein is CASSLWGGRFHEQFF. The CDR3 nucleotides read TGTGCCAGCAGTTTATGGGGTGGGAGGTTCCATGAGCAGTTCTTC.

The V gene is TRBV10-3, the J gene TRBJ1-3; 8 nucleotides match TRBD1. Germline loops: CDR1 ENHRY, CDR2 SYGVKD. The CDR3 runs to 13 residues. V shed 10 bases and J 6 bases; nucleotides not matched to a gene: 8. This chain's CDR3 is CATNGQGENTIYF. CDR3 in DNA: TGTGCCACTAACGGACAGGGAGAAAACACCATATATTTT.

The chain combines TRBV28 with TRBJ1-6; TRBD1 is a possible D gene (6 bases). Germline V gene sequence: CDR1 MDHEN, CDR2 SYDVKM. This CDR3 spans 14 amino acids. The V and J ends lost 11 bases and 0 bases respectively, with 11 bases between them. The CDR3 nucleotides are TGTGCCGCGCAGGGGAGCTCCTATAATTCACCCCTCCACTTT. Translation: CAAQGSSYNSPLHF.

This clone was seen just once. V usage is TRBV2 and J usage is TRBJ1-2; D call uncertain. V was trimmed by 9 bases and J by 0 bases, leaving 11 bases between them. Germline CDR1 SNHLY, CDR2 FYNNEI. The CDR3 is 13 amino acids. CDR3 protein: CASRERPNYGYTF. As DNA, the CDR3 is TGTGCCAGTAGAGAGCGGCCTAACTATGGCTACACCTTC.

In its sample, this clone was seen a few times. The genes are TRBV11-3 and TRBJ2-7; tentatively, D is TRBD2 (6 bases). From germline, CDR1 is SGHNT and CDR2 YENEEA. With 2 bases removed from V and 3 bases from J, the gap between germline ends came to 8 bases. CDR3 size: 13 residues. The CDR3 coding sequence is TGTGCCAGCAGCTTACAGACTAGCTACGAGCAGTACTTC. Translating gives CASSLQTSYEQYF.

Turning to this clone: The sample holds other DNA sequences that translate to the same CDR3. The CDR3 spells CASSDRESRMSPLHF. The CDR3 DNA reads TGTGCCAGCAGCGACCGCGAGAGTCGCATGTCACCCCTCCACTTT. The chain joins TRBV9 to TRBJ1-6, with unresolved D. Germline CDR1 and CDR2: SGDLS and YYNGEE. The CDR3 sequence is 15 residues long. V lost 3 bases to trimming and J lost 10 bases, with 17 bases between them.

This sequence joins TRBV28 and TRBJ2-2, with 10 bases aligning to TRBD2. V shed 10 bases, J shed 3 bases, and the junction held 14 bases outside the gene matches. The CDR3 contains 17 residues. Germline values: CDR1 MDHEN, CDR2 SYDVKM. In nucleotides, the CDR3 is TGTGCCACCCGACTAGCGGGTTTCAGGGAAGACACCGGGGAGCTGTTTTTT. Encoded protein: CATRLAGFREDTGELFF.

V and J are TRBV14 and TRBJ2-1, with D perhaps matching TRBD2 (6 bases). The V end was cut by 2 bases, the J end by 1 base, with 9 bases between. CDR1 is SGHDN, CDR2 FVKESK, per germline. CDR3 length: 15 residues. The CDR3 sequence: CASSQLGGSYNEQFF. DNA of the CDR3: TGTGCCAGCAGCCAACTGGGGGGTTCCTACAATGAGCAGTTCTTC.

The V gene is TRBV7-9, the J gene TRBJ1-4; tentative D call: TRBD1 (5 bases). The germline V gene has CDR1 SEHNR and CDR2 FQNEAQ (reference sequence). V lost 8 bases and J lost 0, with 13 bases in between. The CDR3 runs 15 residues. In nucleotides, the CDR3 is TGTGCCAGCTTACCCGGACATGCAACTAATGAAAAACTGTTTTTT. It encodes CASLPGHATNEKLFF.

The chain has TRBV5-1 and TRBJ2-2; the match to TRBD1 covers 8 bases. Per germline, CDR1 SGHRS and CDR2 YFSETQ. Unmatched junction bases numbered 8, after V lost 2 bases and J lost 5 bases. The CDR3 is 16 amino acids. Here the CDR3 reads CASSLGTGGRTGELFF. The DNA of the CDR3 is TGCGCCAGCAGCTTAGGGACAGGTGGAAGAACCGGGGAGCTGTTTTTT. Using reference TRBV5-1 and TRBJ2-2 for the parts outside the CDR3, the full variable domain is KAGVTQTPRYLIKTRGQQVTLSCSPISGHRSVSWYQQTPGQGLQFLFEYFSETQRNKGNFPGRFSGRQFSNSRSEMNVSTLELGDSALYLCASSLGTGGRTGELFFGEGSRLTVL.